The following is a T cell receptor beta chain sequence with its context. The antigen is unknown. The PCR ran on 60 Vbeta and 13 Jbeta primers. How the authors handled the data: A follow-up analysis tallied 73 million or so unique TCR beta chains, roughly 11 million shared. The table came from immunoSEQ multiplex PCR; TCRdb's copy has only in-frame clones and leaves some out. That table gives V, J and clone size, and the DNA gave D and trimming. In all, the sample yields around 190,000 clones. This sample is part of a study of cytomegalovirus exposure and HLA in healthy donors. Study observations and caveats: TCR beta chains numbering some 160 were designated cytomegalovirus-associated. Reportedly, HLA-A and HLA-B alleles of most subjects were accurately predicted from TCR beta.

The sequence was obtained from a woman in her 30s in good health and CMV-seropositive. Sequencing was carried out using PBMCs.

The CDR3 region is CASSIGELVLAKNIQYF. The CDR3 bases are TGTGCCAGTAGTATAGGCGAACTAGTCCTAGCCAAAAACATTCAGTACTTC. The chain employs TRBV19 and TRBJ2-4, with TRBD2 as a possible D gene (5 bases). Germline values: CDR1 LNHDA, CDR2 SQIVND (reference sequence). The CDR3 is 17 residues long. V was cut by 1 base and J by 0 bases, with 13 bases left in between.